The entry below gives a single T cell receptor beta chain sequence along with its context. This sample stems from a study of blood T cell repertoires in COVID-19. Study details: T cells, B-cell-depleted T cells, or PBMCs supplied cDNA or gDNA.

V was pared by 5 bases and J by 4 bases, with 10 bases of the junction left unmatched. Germline loops: CDR1 SGHTA, CDR2 FQGNSA. This CDR3 contains 15 residues. As originally analysed: Estimation of nucleated cell counts relied on the amplification of reference gene primers. TCRdb's table, derived via immunoSEQ multiplex PCR, lists solely in-frame clones and lacks some. V, J and clone size are taken as reported in that table, and D and trimming were inferred from the DNA itself. The sample yields 150,000 to 200,000 clones, just under 90% seen once. Source material: peripheral blood. This clonotype was sampled from a man aged 18 to 30 with active or convalescent COVID-19. The chain combines TRBV7-2 with TRBJ1-2, with 7 bases fitting TRBD1. Here the CDR3 reads CASSPTGQSFYGYTF. DNA of the CDR3: TGTGCCAGCAGCCCTACGGGACAGAGCTTCTATGGCTACACCTTC.